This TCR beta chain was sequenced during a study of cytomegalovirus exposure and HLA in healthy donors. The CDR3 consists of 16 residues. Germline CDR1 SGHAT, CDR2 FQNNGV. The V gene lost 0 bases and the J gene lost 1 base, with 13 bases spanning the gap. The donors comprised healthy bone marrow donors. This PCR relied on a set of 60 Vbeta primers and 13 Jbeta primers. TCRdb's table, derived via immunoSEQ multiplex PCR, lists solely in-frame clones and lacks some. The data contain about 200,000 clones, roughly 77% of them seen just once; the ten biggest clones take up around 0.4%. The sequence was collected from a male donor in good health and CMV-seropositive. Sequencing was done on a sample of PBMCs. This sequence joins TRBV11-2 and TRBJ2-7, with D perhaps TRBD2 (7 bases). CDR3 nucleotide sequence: TGTGCCAGCAGCTTAGATAGGGGGGGCGCGTCCTACGAGCAGTACTTC. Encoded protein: CASSLDRGGASYEQYF.